These T cell receptor beta chains were read from a single sample in a study of blood T cell repertoires in COVID-19. Only in-frame clones appear in the TCRdb table, and some are missing; sequencing was by immunoSEQ multiplex PCR. The profile covers some 150,000 clones, with approximately 88% appearing a single time and 0.8% to 0.95% taken by the ten largest. Sample: peripheral blood. These receptors all stem from a woman in her forties or fifties with acute or convalescent COVID-19. Each CDR3 is given with its conserved first and last residue. Fields, in order: clone size, V gene, CDR3 length, D gene, J gene, CDR3 DNA, CDR3 protein. D genes are given only for firm matches. Expanded clones get a size class; other rows say once, few or many, or leave the size out.

clone size: .; V gene: TRBV18; CDR3 length: 14; D gene: TRBD2; J gene: TRBJ2-5; CDR3 DNA: TGTGCCAGCTCACCGGGACTAGCTGAAGAGACCCAGTACTTC; CDR3 protein: CASSPGLAEETQYF
clone size: .; V gene: TRBV29-1; CDR3 length: 15; D gene: .; J gene: TRBJ2-2; CDR3 DNA: TGCAGCGTTGGTTTTGCAGGGACTTTCACCGGGGAGCTGTTTTTT; CDR3 protein: CSVGFAGTFTGELFF
clone size: .; V gene: TRBV3-1/TRBV3-2; CDR3 length: 15; D gene: TRBD2; J gene: TRBJ2-1; CDR3 DNA: TGTGCCAGCAGCCAAGATGTACTAGCGGGTATTGAGCAGTTCTTC; CDR3 protein: CASSQDVLAGIEQFF
clone size: .; V gene: TRBV19; CDR3 length: 15; D gene: TRBD2; J gene: TRBJ2-7; CDR3 DNA: TGTGCCAGTAGTCCGGGACTAGCGGGAGGTTTTGAGCAGTACTTC; CDR3 protein: CASSPGLAGGFEQYF
clone size: once; V gene: TRBV30; CDR3 length: 16; D gene: TRBD1; J gene: TRBJ1-1; CDR3 DNA: TGTGCCTGGACGTTCCGCCCGGGACAGGGTGTCGCTGAAGCTTTCTTT; CDR3 protein: CAWTFRPGQGVAEAFF
clone size: few; V gene: TRBV2; CDR3 length: 19; D gene: TRBD1; J gene: TRBJ1-1; CDR3 DNA: TGTGCCAGCATTGGGACAGGGGCGAATACCCTGAGGGGGACCACTGAAGCTTTCTTT; CDR3 protein: CASIGTGANTLRGTTEAFF
clone size: .; V gene: TRBV6-5; CDR3 length: 13; D gene: .; J gene: TRBJ2-7; CDR3 DNA: TGTGCCAGCAGTTACTCGACTGCCTACGAGCAGTACTTC; CDR3 protein: CASSYSTAYEQYF
clone size: .; V gene: TRBV5-1; CDR3 length: 13; D gene: TRBD1; J gene: TRBJ1-2; CDR3 DNA: TGCGCCAGCAGCGTGGACAGGGACTATGGCTACACCTTC; CDR3 protein: CASSVDRDYGYTF
clone size: .; V gene: TRBV27; CDR3 length: 15; D gene: .; J gene: TRBJ2-5; CDR3 DNA: TGTGCCAGCAGTTTATCACTACCTATGCAAGAGACCCAGTACTTC; CDR3 protein: CASSLSLPMQETQYF
clone size: .; V gene: TRBV30; CDR3 length: 14; D gene: TRBD1; J gene: TRBJ2-5; CDR3 DNA: TGTGCCTGGGGGAGGGACAGGGGGCAAGAGACCCAGTACTTC; CDR3 protein: CAWGRDRGQETQYF
clone size: .; V gene: TRBV27; CDR3 length: 15; D gene: .; J gene: TRBJ2-1; CDR3 DNA: TGTGCCAGCAGTTTATCGAGTGTCTCAGGCTATGAGCAGTTCTTC; CDR3 protein: CASSLSSVSGYEQFF
clone size: .; V gene: TRBV5-1; CDR3 length: 16; D gene: TRBD1; J gene: TRBJ1-4; CDR3 DNA: TGCGCCAGCAGCTTGGGGGCCACAGGGGAAGGTGAAAAACTGTTTTTT; CDR3 protein: CASSLGATGEGEKLFF
clone size: .; V gene: TRBV7-3; CDR3 length: 15; D gene: TRBD1; J gene: TRBJ2-2; CDR3 DNA: TGTGCCAGCAGCCCGGACAGGAGGAACACCGGGGAGCTGTTTTTT; CDR3 protein: CASSPDRRNTGELFF
clone size: .; V gene: TRBV7-9; CDR3 length: 16; D gene: .; J gene: TRBJ2-3; CDR3 DNA: TGTGCCAGCAGCTTCGGGATTCCGACCGACACAGATACGCAGTATTTT; CDR3 protein: CASSFGIPTDTDTQYF
clone size: .; V gene: TRBV6-5; CDR3 length: 15; D gene: .; J gene: TRBJ2-6; CDR3 DNA: TGTGCCAGCAGTTATAGCGTCTCTGGGGCCAACGTCCTGACTTTC; CDR3 protein: CASSYSVSGANVLTF
clone size: .; V gene: TRBV14; CDR3 length: 14; D gene: .; J gene: TRBJ1-6; CDR3 DNA: TGTGCCAGCAGCCAAGATCAACGGTATTCACCCCTCCACTTT; CDR3 protein: CASSQDQRYSPLHF
clone size: .; V gene: TRBV9; CDR3 length: 17; D gene: .; J gene: TRBJ2-7; CDR3 DNA: TGTGCCAGCAGCGTAGGGTTGCCGGGGGCGGGGGCACACGAGCAGTACTTC; CDR3 protein: CASSVGLPGAGAHEQYF
clone size: .; V gene: TRBV7-3; CDR3 length: 15; D gene: .; J gene: TRBJ2-1; CDR3 DNA: TGTGCCAGCAGCTTGCGCGGAGGGGACTACAATGAGCAGTTCTTC; CDR3 protein: CASSLRGGDYNEQFF
clone size: .; V gene: TRBV3-1/TRBV3-2; CDR3 length: 15; D gene: TRBD2; J gene: TRBJ2-7; CDR3 DNA: TGTGCCAGCAGCCGACTAGCGGGGGGGCCCTACGAGCAGTACTTC; CDR3 protein: CASSRLAGGPYEQYF
clone size: .; V gene: TRBV4-1; CDR3 length: 16; D gene: TRBD1; J gene: TRBJ2-7; CDR3 DNA: TGCGCCAGCAGCCAGGAGTGGACAGGGGGCTCCTACGAGCAGTACTTC; CDR3 protein: CASSQEWTGGSYEQYF
clone size: .; V gene: TRBV3-1/TRBV3-2; CDR3 length: 14; D gene: .; J gene: TRBJ1-1; CDR3 DNA: TGTGCCAGCAGCCAAGGGGTAGGGAGGACTGAAGCTTTCTTT; CDR3 protein: CASSQGVGRTEAFF